The rows below give T cell receptor beta chains drawn from one sample of a study of OX40 agonist ivuxolimab in advanced cancers. Produced via immunoSEQ multiplex PCR; TCRdb's table is partial and in-frame only. The sample has around 80,000 clones, roughly 90% seen once. The input for sequencing was CD4+ or CD8+ T cells sorted from blood, taken in a trial of the OX40 agonist ivuxolimab. The receptors here all came from an adult with an advanced solid tumor such as melanoma, head and neck, liver or kidney cancer. Both conserved end residues are part of each CDR3. A D gene is named only where the DNA matches it firmly.

TRBV7-2 TRBD1 CASSLSGGSYNEQFF
TRBV4-1 TRBD2 CASSPGLAGARIYEQYF
TRBV30 TRBD1 CAWRRQGATEGEAFF
TRBV5-1 - CASSLVFPYEQYF
TRBV29-1 TRBD1 CRTGPRSGGPGANVLTF
TRBV19 TRBD2 CATRRTSTGELFF
TRBV30 - CAWSLGLFQPQHF
TRBV5-1 - CASSLGQDSYEQYF
TRBV6-5 - CASSSVNTEAFF
TRBV27 - CASSLSGPYGYTF
TRBV9 TRBD2 CASSVFSGFTGNEQFF
TRBV18 - CASSPIGSSYNEQFF
TRBV5-1 - CASSLQETQYF
TRBV21-1 - CAFLDGQTSYNEQFF
TRBV5-4 - CASSPWTAMNTEAFF
TRBV6-1 - CASSENRSGNTIYF
TRBV5-1 - CASSPLGTTQGEQYF
TRBV6-5 - CASRAGWGPLYEQYF
TRBV7-2 - CASSLVVGLRDEQFF
TRBV5-5 - CASSEYGIYNEQFF
TRBV9 TRBD2 CASSADSGRAYEQFF
TRBV11-2 TRBD1 CASSFRDRGYRTDTQYF
TRBV6-1 TRBD2 CASSALDREGTQYF
TRBV10-3 - CAISGGAGAGADTQYF
TRBV9 - CASSVSPFDTGELFF
TRBV14 - CASSQGYTGIYEQYF
TRBV6-4 - CASSDIGGLERDEQFF
TRBV28 TRBD1 CATREGADYGYTF
TRBV18 - CASSPPSTAHEQYF
TRBV21-1 - CASSTLTERNLGPYEQYF
TRBV4-2 TRBD2 CASSQGAPGLANGELFF
TRBV29-1 - CSAGAMNTEAFF
TRBV7-9 TRBD1 CASTPGQGGDTQYF